What follows are 23 T cell receptor beta chains derived from one specimen sequenced in a study of shared clonotypes between healthy human individuals (dated by TCRdb to 2018 to 2021). CD8 naive samples were CD45RO-negative cells positively selected for CCR7, giving a CD45RA+CCR7+ population that excluded TemRA cells. Libraries were constructed by the immunoSEQ multiplex PCR assay. The source is immuneACCESS, and TCRdb retained only in-frame sequences with V and J called. Part of the clones is not carried over; for the studies checked, unresolved V genes explain less than half of this, and the remainder is unexplained. This sample holds more than 500,000 clones; 90% to 95% were observed only once. The ten largest clones capture about 0.11% of the sample. Source material: naive CD8+ T cells sorted from blood. The sample's cell subset or site, from its label and the paper: CD45RA+CCR7+. The source of these receptors is a woman aged 25 to 39 in good health.

This chain connects TRBV27 to TRBJ1-2; D unresolved. Germline V gene lookup returns CDR1 MNHEY and CDR2 SMNVEV (reference sequence). The CDR3 covers 14 residues. Trimming shortened V by 5 bases and J by 0 bases, and 10 bases separated the two germline ends. CDR3 in DNA: TGTGCCAGCAGTATCCGGTCCCCTAACTATGGCTACACCTTC. It translates to CASSIRSPNYGYTF.

This rearrangement joins TRBV27 to TRBJ2-1; 8 nucleotides agree with TRBD2. CDR1 and CDR2 (germline): MNHEY, SMNVEV (reference sequence). With 5 bases clipped from V and 15 bases from J, the junction kept 12 bases outside the gene matches. The CDR3 runs to 13 residues. This chain's CDR3 is CASSPISGIGPFF. In DNA form, the CDR3 reads TGTGCCAGCAGTCCTATTAGCGGGATCGGTCCGTTCTTC.

The V call is TRBV5-6, the J call TRBJ2-5; D possibly uses TRBD1 or TRBD2 (6 bases each). The J call is in doubt because the DNA end fits TRBJ2-7 better. CDR1 and CDR2 (germline): SGHDT, YYEEEE. This CDR3 comprises 12 residues. The CDR3 coding sequence is TGTGCCAGCAGCCTGACGGGGGCCGAGCAGTACTTC. Its protein is CASSLTGAEQYF.

The rearrangement uses TRBV9 and TRBJ2-6; 8 positions match TRBD1. Trimming at V came to 5 bases and at J to 2 bases, leaving 9 bases not matched to a gene. CDR3 length equals 17 residues. CDR1 is SGDLS and CDR2 is YYNGEE in the germline V gene. In nucleotides, the CDR3 is TGTGCCAGCAGGAGGACAGGGTCGGCGGCTGGGGCCAACGTCCTGACTTTC. It codes for CASRRTGSAAGANVLTF.

The rearrangement uses TRBV27 and TRBJ2-7; D gene ambiguous. V was cut by 3 bases and J by 4 bases, with 13 bases left in between. Germline V gives CDR1 MNHEY, CDR2 SMNVEV (reference sequence). The CDR3 is made up of 14 amino acids. CDR3 in DNA: TGTGCCAGCAGTTTGAGCAGCACAGAATACGAGCAGTACTTC. This encodes CASSLSSTEYEQYF.

The V and J genes are TRBV28 and TRBJ2-2; D may be TRBD2 (6 bases). The length of the CDR3 is 15 residues. Trimming shortened V by 5 bases and J by 1 base, and 11 bases separated the two germline ends. CDR1 and CDR2 from the germline V gene are MDHEN and SYDVKM. CDR3 protein: CASSLLALNTGELFF. For the CDR3, the DNA is TGTGCCAGCAGTCTACTAGCCCTGAACACCGGGGAGCTGTTTTTT.

The J gene is TRBJ2-7, the V gene TRBV10-2; weak D call: TRBD1 (5 bases). V lost 10 bases, J lost 1 base, and 11 bases lay in between. The CDR3 has 12 residues. CDR1 and CDR2 (germline): WSHSY, SAAADI. In nucleotides, the CDR3 is TGCGCCACCCAGACAGTTTCCTACGAGCAGTACTTC. Translation: CATQTVSYEQYF.

This clone was seen once. The chain carries TRBV11-2 and TRBJ2-2; no reliable D call. The CDR3 contains 14 residues. V lost 1 base and J lost 5, with 8 bases in between. Germline CDR1 SGHAT, CDR2 FQNNGV. CDR3 loop: CASSLAGRTGELFF. In DNA, the CDR3 is TGTGCCAGCAGCTTAGCGGGCCGAACCGGGGAGCTGTTTTTT.

The chain joins TRBV5-6 to TRBJ2-7, with 11 bases fitting TRBD2. The CDR3 totals 16 residues. Germline V lookup: CDR1 SGHDT, CDR2 YYEEEE. J lost 3 bases, V lost 4 bases, and 9 bases had no gene match. The CDR3 spells CASSLATSGRGYEQYF. CDR3 bases: TGTGCCAGCAGCCTAGCAACTAGCGGGAGAGGCTACGAGCAGTACTTC.

The genes are TRBV19 and TRBJ2-7; D unclear. CDR1 and CDR2 (germline): LNHDA, SQIVND (reference sequence). V dropped 2 bases and J dropped 3 bases, with 8 bases sitting between them. CDR3 length: 13 residues. CDR3 sequence (DNA): TGTGCCAGTAGTATAACGCTCGGCTACGAGCAGTACTTC. Translating it yields CASSITLGYEQYF.

Comments on this clone: In the same sample, other DNA sequences code for this CDR3. The gene calls are TRBV28 and TRBJ1-1, with D unclear. V shed 5 bases and J shed 1 base, with 8 bases lying between them. Looked up from germline, CDR1 is MDHEN and CDR2 is SYDVKM. The CDR3 spans 13 residues. The CDR3 loop is CASSLRGNTEAFF. The CDR3 nucleotides are TGTGCCAGCAGTCTTAGAGGGAACACTGAAGCTTTCTTT.

The chain links TRBV19 to TRBJ2-7; D possibly corresponds to TRBD1 (6 bases). V was cut by 6 bases and J by 6 bases, with 12 bases left in between. This CDR3 has 12 residues. Germline lookup yields CDR1 LNHDA and CDR2 SQIVND (reference sequence). The CDR3 sequence is CASRGRGFEQYF. DNA for the CDR3: TGTGCCAGTAGAGGCAGGGGTTTCGAGCAGTACTTC.

The rearrangement uses TRBV5-1 and TRBJ2-3; possible D gene TRBD2, 7 bases. The CDR3 sequence is 14 residues long. Germline CDR1 reads SGHRS; CDR2 reads YFSETQ. Trimming shortened V by 4 bases and J by 6 bases, and 15 bases separated the two germline ends. Here the CDR3 reads CASSGRGQGDTQYF. Here the CDR3 DNA reads TGCGCCAGCAGCGGGCGGGGGCAAGGGGATACGCAGTATTTT.

The genes are TRBV14 and TRBJ2-5, with 11 bases lining up with TRBD1. V dropped 7 bases and J dropped 11; count of bases not matched to a gene: 15. CDR3 length equals 15 residues. In germline, CDR1 is SGHDN, CDR2 FVKESK. The CDR3 DNA follows: TGTGCCAGCATGCCACGTGGACAGGGGGCGCATGAGCAGTACTTC. Its protein product is CASMPRGQGAHEQYF. The full variable domain, with the rest looked up from reference TRBV14 and TRBJ2-5, is EAGVTQFPSHSVIEKGQTVTLRCDPISGHDNLYWYRRVMGKEIKFLLHFVKESKQDESGMPNNRFLAERTGGTYSTLKVQPAELEDSGVYFCASMPRGQGAHEQYFGPGTRLLVL.

The V call is TRBV28, the J call TRBJ1-1; D gene unclear. Germline CDR1 and CDR2: MDHEN and SYDVKM. Trimming removed 1 base at V and 4 bases at J, with 16 bases between. This CDR3 contains 16 residues. Here the CDR3 DNA reads TGTGCCAGCAGTTTATCCCCGAGGTTGTTGAGCACTGAAGCTTTCTTT. Its translation: CASSLSPRLLSTEAFF.

The chain uses TRBV5-6 and TRBJ2-1, with 11 bases fitting TRBD1. The ends lost 0 bases at V and 5 bases at J; junction bases unmatched: 7. Germline loops: CDR1 SGHDT, CDR2 YYEEEE. The CDR3 loop spans 17 amino acids. The CDR3 nucleotides read TGTGCCAGCAGCTTGGGGACAGGGGGCATGATCGACAATGAGCAGTTCTTC. Translated, it gives CASSLGTGGMIDNEQFF.

With respect to this clone: The same CDR3 can be traced to other DNA sequences in this sample. The gene calls are TRBV9 and TRBJ1-1, with D maybe TRBD1 (6 bases). The CDR3 is 14 residues long. Trimming left V 4 bases short and J 3 bases short, with 13 bases between. The germline V gene has CDR1 SGDLS and CDR2 YYNGEE. The DNA for the CDR3 is TGTGCCAGCAGCCCAGTAGGGGGGTACACTGAAGCTTTCTTT. Translated: CASSPVGGYTEAFF.

About this clone: Because the CDR3 is missing its conserved closing phenylalanine or tryptophan, this is likely a read error. This chain links TRBV6-4 with TRBJ2-3; 7 nucleotides agree with TRBD2. V shed 0 bases and J 0 bases; nucleotides not matched to a gene: 3. Looked up from germline, CDR1 is MRHNA and CDR2 is SNTAGT. The CDR3 sequence is 16 residues long. The CDR3 DNA follows: TGTGCCAGCAGTGACTCAGTGGGAGGGAGCACAGATACGCAGTATTCT. Translated, it gives CASSDSVGGSTDTQYS.

The chain uses TRBV29-1 and TRBJ2-7; 8 bases are shared with TRBD1. The length of the CDR3 is 13 residues. V lost 6 bases to trimming and J lost 3 bases; unmatched junction nucleotides: 7. Germline CDR1 is SQVTM and CDR2 is ANQGSEA. The CDR3 DNA reads as TGCAGCGTGAGTAGAACAGGGGGCTACGAGCAGTACTTC. Translation gives CSVSRTGGYEQYF.

A single count supports this clone. V and J are TRBV5-1 and TRBJ2-3, with no clear D. CDR1 is SGHRS and CDR2 is YFSETQ in the germline V gene. The V and J ends lost 5 bases and 3 bases respectively, with 1 base between them. The CDR3 runs to 10 residues. CDR3 residues: CASSTDTQYF. As DNA, the CDR3 is TGCGCCAGCAGTACAGATACGCAGTATTTT.

The rearrangement uses TRBV7-9 and TRBJ2-5; D call uncertain. V was shortened by 4 bases and J by 9 bases, with 9 bases between the two germline ends. Germline-derived CDR1 and CDR2 are SEHNR and FQNEAQ (reference sequence). The CDR3 length is 11 residues. The CDR3 DNA is TGTGCCAGCAGCTCAAGTCCGGCCCAGTACTTC. Amino acids: CASSSSPAQYF.

A single count supports this clone. This chain connects TRBV28 to TRBJ2-7; D is possibly TRBD1 (5 bases). The V and J ends lost 4 bases and 0 bases respectively, with 16 bases between them. CDR1 and CDR2 from the germline V gene are MDHEN and SYDVKM. The CDR3 consists of 16 residues. CDR3 loop: CASSSQQGWGSYEQYF. The CDR3 DNA is TGTGCCAGCAGTTCCCAGCAGGGTTGGGGCTCCTACGAGCAGTACTTC.

The chain employs TRBV25-1 and TRBJ2-1; D gene uncertain. With 5 bases removed from V and 0 bases from J, the gap between germline ends came to 11 bases. This CDR3 is 15 amino acids long. Germline-derived CDR1 and CDR2 are MGHDK and SYGVNS. The DNA of the CDR3 is TGTGCCAGCAGTCAGAGACGGAGCTCCTACAATGAGCAGTTCTTC. Amino acid sequence: CASSQRRSSYNEQFF. The whole variable domain, filled in from reference TRBV25-1 and TRBJ2-1, reads EADIYQTPRYLVIGTGKKITLECSQTMGHDKMYWYQQDPGMELHLIHYSYGVNSTEKGDLSSESTVSRIRTEHFPLTLESARPSHTSQYLCASSQRRSSYNEQFFGPGTRLTVL.